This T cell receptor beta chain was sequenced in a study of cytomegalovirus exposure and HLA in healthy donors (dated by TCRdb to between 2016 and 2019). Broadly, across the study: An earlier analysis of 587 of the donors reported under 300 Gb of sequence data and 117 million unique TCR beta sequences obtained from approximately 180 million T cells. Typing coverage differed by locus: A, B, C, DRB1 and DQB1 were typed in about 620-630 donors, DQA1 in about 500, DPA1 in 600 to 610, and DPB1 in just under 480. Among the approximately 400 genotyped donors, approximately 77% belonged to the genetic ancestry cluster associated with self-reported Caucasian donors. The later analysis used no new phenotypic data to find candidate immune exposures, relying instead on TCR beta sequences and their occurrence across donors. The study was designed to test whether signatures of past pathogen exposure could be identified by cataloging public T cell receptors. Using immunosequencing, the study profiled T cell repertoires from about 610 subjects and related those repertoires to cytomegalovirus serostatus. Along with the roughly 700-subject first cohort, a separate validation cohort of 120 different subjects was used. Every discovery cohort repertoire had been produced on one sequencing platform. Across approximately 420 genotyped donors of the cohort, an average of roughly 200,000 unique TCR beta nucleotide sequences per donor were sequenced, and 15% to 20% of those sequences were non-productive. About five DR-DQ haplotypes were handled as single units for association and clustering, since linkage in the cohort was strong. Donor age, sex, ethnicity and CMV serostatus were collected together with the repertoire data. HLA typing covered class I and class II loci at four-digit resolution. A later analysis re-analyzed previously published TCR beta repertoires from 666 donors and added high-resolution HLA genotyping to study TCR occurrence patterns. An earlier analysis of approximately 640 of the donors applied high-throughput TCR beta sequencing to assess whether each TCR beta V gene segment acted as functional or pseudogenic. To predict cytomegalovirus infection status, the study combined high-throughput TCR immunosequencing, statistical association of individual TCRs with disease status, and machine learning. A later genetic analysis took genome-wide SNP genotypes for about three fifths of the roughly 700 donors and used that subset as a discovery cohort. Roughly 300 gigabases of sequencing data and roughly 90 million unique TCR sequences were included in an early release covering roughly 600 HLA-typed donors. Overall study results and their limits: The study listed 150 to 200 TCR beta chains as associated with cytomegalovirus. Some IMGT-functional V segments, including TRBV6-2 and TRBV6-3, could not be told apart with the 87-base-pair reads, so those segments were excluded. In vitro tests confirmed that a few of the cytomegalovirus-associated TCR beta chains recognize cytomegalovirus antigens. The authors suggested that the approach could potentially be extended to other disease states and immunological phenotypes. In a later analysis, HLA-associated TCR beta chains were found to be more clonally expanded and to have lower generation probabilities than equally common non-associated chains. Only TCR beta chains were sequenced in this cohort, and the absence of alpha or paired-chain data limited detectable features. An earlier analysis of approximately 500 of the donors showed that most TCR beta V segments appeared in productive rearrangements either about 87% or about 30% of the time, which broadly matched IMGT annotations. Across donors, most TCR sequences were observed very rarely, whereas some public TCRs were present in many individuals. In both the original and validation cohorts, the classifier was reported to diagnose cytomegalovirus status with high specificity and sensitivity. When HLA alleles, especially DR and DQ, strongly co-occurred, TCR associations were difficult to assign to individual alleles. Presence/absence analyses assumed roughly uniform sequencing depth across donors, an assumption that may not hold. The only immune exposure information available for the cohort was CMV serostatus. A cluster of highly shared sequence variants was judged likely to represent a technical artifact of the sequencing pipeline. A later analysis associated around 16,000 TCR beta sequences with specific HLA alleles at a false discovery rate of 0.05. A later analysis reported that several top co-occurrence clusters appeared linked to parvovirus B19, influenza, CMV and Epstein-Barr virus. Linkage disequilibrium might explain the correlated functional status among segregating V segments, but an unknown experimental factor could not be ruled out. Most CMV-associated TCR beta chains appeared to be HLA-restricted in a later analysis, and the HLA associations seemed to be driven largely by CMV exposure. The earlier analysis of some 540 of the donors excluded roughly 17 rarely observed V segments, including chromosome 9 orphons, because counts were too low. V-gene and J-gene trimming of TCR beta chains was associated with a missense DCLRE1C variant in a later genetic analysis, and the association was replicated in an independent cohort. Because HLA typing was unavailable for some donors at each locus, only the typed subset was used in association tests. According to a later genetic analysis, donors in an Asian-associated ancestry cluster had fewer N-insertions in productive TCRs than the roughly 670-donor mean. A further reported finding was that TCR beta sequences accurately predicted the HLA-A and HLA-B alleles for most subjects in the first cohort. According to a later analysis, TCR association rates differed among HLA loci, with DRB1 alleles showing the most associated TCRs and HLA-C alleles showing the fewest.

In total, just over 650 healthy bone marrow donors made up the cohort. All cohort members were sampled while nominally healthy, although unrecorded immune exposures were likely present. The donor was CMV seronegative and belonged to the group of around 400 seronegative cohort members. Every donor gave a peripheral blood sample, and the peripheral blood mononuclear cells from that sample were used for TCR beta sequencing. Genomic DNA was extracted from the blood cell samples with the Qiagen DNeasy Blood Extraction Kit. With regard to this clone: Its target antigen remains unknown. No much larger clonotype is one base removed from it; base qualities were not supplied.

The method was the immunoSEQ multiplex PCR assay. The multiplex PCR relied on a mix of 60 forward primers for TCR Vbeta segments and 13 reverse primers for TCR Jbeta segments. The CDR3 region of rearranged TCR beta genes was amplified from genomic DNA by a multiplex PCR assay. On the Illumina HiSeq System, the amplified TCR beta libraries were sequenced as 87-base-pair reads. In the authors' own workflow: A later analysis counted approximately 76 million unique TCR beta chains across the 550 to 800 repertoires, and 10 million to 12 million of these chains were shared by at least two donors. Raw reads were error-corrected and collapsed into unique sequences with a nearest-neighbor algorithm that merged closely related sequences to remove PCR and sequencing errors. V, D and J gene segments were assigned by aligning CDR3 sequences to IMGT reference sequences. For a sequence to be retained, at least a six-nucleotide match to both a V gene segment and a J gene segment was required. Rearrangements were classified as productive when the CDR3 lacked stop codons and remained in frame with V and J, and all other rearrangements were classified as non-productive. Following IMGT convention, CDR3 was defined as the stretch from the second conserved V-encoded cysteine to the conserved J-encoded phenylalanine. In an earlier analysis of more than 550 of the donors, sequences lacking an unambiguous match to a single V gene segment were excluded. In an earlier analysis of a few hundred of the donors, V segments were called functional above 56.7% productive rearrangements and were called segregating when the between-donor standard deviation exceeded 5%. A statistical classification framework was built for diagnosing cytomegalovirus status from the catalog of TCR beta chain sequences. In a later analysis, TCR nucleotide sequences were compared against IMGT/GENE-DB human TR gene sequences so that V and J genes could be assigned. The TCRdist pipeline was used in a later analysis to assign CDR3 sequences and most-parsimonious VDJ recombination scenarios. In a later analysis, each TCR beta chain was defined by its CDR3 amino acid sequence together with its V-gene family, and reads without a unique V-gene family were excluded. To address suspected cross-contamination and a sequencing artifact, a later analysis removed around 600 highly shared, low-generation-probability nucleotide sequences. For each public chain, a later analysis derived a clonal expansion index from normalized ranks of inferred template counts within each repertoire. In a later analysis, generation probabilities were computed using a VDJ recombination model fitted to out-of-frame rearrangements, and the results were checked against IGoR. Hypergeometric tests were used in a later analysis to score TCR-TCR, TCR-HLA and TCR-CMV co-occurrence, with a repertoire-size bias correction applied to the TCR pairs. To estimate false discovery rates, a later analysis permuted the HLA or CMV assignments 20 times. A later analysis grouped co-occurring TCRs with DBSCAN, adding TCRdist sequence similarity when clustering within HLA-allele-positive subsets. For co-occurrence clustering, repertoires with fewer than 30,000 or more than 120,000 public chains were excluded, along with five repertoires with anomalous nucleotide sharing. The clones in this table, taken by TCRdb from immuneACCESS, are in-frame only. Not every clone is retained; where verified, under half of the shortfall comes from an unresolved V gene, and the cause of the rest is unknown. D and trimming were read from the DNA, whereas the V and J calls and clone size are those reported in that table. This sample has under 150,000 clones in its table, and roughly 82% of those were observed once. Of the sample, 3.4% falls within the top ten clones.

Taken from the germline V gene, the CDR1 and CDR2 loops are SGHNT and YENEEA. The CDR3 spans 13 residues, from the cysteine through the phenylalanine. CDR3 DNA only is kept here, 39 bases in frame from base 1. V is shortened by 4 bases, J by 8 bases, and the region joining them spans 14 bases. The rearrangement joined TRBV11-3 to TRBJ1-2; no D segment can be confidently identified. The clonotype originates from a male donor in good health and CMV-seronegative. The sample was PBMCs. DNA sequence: TGTGCCAGCAGCTCAAGCTCGGGTCGGGGCTACACCTTC. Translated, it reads CASSSSSGRGYTF.